This TCR beta chain was found in a study of post-analysis software for immune sequencing data. The V end was cut by 5 bases, the J end by 8 bases, with 19 bases between. Germline lookup yields CDR1 SGHVS and CDR2 FQNEAQ. The CDR3 totals 15 residues. There are a few counts of this clonotype. Its cognate antigen is unknown. Broader study findings: Comparison of patients with controls showed 5 or 6 TRBV segments more frequent in patients, TRBV5-6, TRBV5-1 and TRBV20-1 among them.

Unique molecular identifiers featured in each of the TCR beta cDNA libraries. TCRdb recomputed calls from the PCR reads with MiXCR, one row per CDR3 protein. The top ten hold roughly an eighth of the sample, which has a few hundred thousand distinct CDR3 sequences, around 33% seen once. The genes are TRBV7-8 and TRBJ2-1; a weak D match, TRBD1 (6 bases). Sequenced: blood. The TCR sequence derives from a girl aged 5-17 years with multiple sclerosis. The CDR3 protein is CASSPGRAGVYEQFF. CDR3 DNA sequence: TGTGCCAGCAGCCCTGGCCGCGCAGGGGTCTATGAGCAGTTCTTC.